The source of this T cell receptor beta chain is a study of human T cells and chemical hapten exposure. Time point noted: patch test 1, 2 weeks after DPC sensitization. Noted treatment: therapeutic diphenylcyclopropenone sensitization with weekly scalp DPC. TCRdb used MiXCR to reprocess the RACE reads, holding one entry per CDR3 protein. This sample has some 91,000 distinct CDR3 sequences, with 9.5% to 15% found just once. The sample in question was whole blood, obtained in connection with sensitization to the hapten diphenylcyclopropenone (DPC). The sequence was collected from a woman aged 35 to 49 with alopecia areata. Some clones in this sample may be carry-over from other donors' samples.

DNA of the CDR3: TGTGCCAGCAGCTCCATAGTTTCCAGGGGAGAGTTCTTC. It specifies CASSSIVSRGEFF. The chain employs TRBV7-9 and TRBJ2-1; a possible D gene is TRBD1 (6 bases). CDR1 SEHNR and CDR2 FQNEAQ come from the germline V gene (reference sequence). With 4 bases removed from V and 14 bases from J, the gap between germline ends came to 18 bases. The CDR3 loop spans 13 amino acids.